One sample yielded the 18 T cell receptor beta chains listed below, sequenced in a study of T cell responses to AZD1222 COVID-19 vaccine. The table came from immunoSEQ multiplex PCR; TCRdb's copy has only in-frame clones and leaves some out. Among about 97,000 clones listed, around nine tenths were seen once. The sequences come from peripheral blood, collected on day 0 of AZD1222 vaccination. Source of these receptors: an adult in good health.

The CDR3 is CASSGQLAGPLHF. The CDR3 coding sequence is TGTGCCAGTAGCGGACAGTTGGCTGGACCCCTCCACTTT. The chain employs TRBV19 and TRBJ1-6, with a possible D match to TRBD1 (6 bases). V was cut by 6 bases and J by 12 bases, with 15 bases left in between. Germline V gene data show CDR1 as LNHDA and CDR2 as SQIVND (reference sequence). The CDR3 runs to 13 residues.

J is TRBJ1-2 and V is TRBV6-6; TRBD1 agrees at 7 bases. J lost 0 bases, V lost 6 bases, and 10 bases had no gene match. This CDR3 has 16 residues. CDR1 and CDR2 (germline): MNHNY, SVGAGI (reference sequence). CDR3 nucleotides: TGTGCCAGCAGCCTCGCCGGGACAGTTACTAACTATGGCTACACCTTC. This sequence encodes CASSLAGTVTNYGYTF.

The chain has TRBV28 and TRBJ1-5, with a tentative D call TRBD1 (5 bases). This CDR3 is 15 amino acids long. Germline values: CDR1 MDHEN, CDR2 SYDVKM. V shed 5 bases and J shed 1 base, with 12 bases lying between them. The CDR3 region is CASSPSRGSNQPQHF. The CDR3 DNA is TGTGCCAGCAGTCCCTCCCGGGGGAGCAATCAGCCCCAGCATTTT.

Written as DNA, the CDR3 is TGCGCCAGCAGCGCCGGGACAGGGATTTATGGCTACACCTTC. This gives the protein CASSAGTGIYGYTF. The J gene is TRBJ1-2, the V gene TRBV5-1, with TRBD1 matching 9 bases. The CDR3 covers 14 residues. Germline assignment: CDR1 SGHRS and CDR2 YFSETQ. The J segment lost 5 bases and the V segment lost 4 bases, leaving 6 bases of the junction unmatched.

The V and J genes are TRBV5-1 and TRBJ1-1, with no clear D. This CDR3 is 14 amino acids long. Germline loops: CDR1 SGHRS, CDR2 YFSETQ. The V gene lost 2 bases and the J gene lost 1 base, with 9 bases spanning the gap. CDR3 sequence (DNA): TGCGCCAGCAGCTTTTCCCGGAGGAACACTGAAGCTTTCTTT. This encodes CASSFSRRNTEAFF.

This chain connects TRBV10-2 to TRBJ1-4; the D gene is possibly TRBD1 (5 bases). Germline CDR1 WSHSY, CDR2 SAAADI. The CDR3 has 14 residues. The ends were cut back, 6 bases at V and 5 bases at J, with 13 bases in the middle. The chain's CDR3 is CASSGGRQNEKLFF. The CDR3 region has the DNA TGCGCCAGCAGCGGGGGACGGCAGAATGAAAAACTGTTTTTT.

The chain has TRBV11-2 and TRBJ2-1; 11 positions match TRBD2. The CDR3 runs 15 residues. With V trimmed by 4 bases and J by 5 bases, 4 bases remained unmatched. CDR1 SGHAT and CDR2 FQNNGV come from the germline V gene. CDR3 residues: CASSWRGLADNEQFF. CDR3 sequence (DNA): TGTGCCAGCAGCTGGCGGGGACTAGCGGACAATGAGCAGTTCTTC. Combining the CDR3 with reference TRBV11-2 and TRBJ2-1 gives the whole variable domain EAGVAQSPRYKIIEKRQSVAFWCNPISGHATLYWYQQILGQGPKLLIQFQNNGVVDDSQLPKDRFSAERLKGVDSTLKIQPAKLEDSAVYLCASSWRGLADNEQFFGPGTRLTVL.

The table lists this clone with a few counts. The chain joins TRBV6-5 to TRBJ1-1, with D possibly being TRBD1 (5 bases). This CDR3 spans 14 amino acids. The V and J ends lost 5 bases and 7 bases respectively, with 17 bases between them. The germline V gene has CDR1 MNHEY and CDR2 SVGAGI. DNA for the CDR3: TGTGCCAGCAGTCCCGGGACCCCCCGGGATGAAGCTTTCTTT. It yields the protein CASSPGTPRDEAFF.

This clone appeared once. The V call is TRBV18, the J call TRBJ1-6, with 9 bases matching TRBD1. CDR1 and CDR2 from the germline V gene are KGHSH and LQKENI. The CDR3 is 14 residues long. Trimming cost V 5 bases and J 7 bases; bases outside gene matches: 3. The CDR3, as DNA: TGTGCCAGCTCATGGGACAGGGCCAATTCACCCCTCCACTTT. This codes for CASSWDRANSPLHF.

The rearrangement joins TRBV5-1 to TRBJ2-1; 12 bases align to TRBD2. The germline CDR1 and CDR2 sequences are SGHRS and YFSETQ. Unmatched junction bases numbered 2, after V lost 4 bases and J lost 3 bases. This CDR3 has 15 amino acids. The DNA for the CDR3 is TGCGCCAGCAGCGAGACTAGCGGGGGCTACAATGAGCAGTTCTTC. Translating it yields CASSETSGGYNEQFF.

This clone has a single count. The V gene is TRBV30, the J gene TRBJ1-2; D not certain. V was trimmed by 0 bases and J by 4 bases, leaving 15 bases between them. CDR3 size: 15 residues. Looked up from germline, CDR1 is GTSNPN and CDR2 is SVGIG (reference sequence). CDR3 nucleotides: TGTGCCTGGAGTGTACGTTTCCTTTCGGGCTATGGCTACACCTTC. The encoded protein is CAWSVRFLSGYGYTF.

The V call is TRBV5-1, the J call TRBJ1-5, with 8 bases lining up with TRBD1. V gave up 4 bases and J gave up 8 bases; unmatched junction bases: 5. Germline V lookup: CDR1 SGHRS, CDR2 YFSETQ. The CDR3 spans 13 residues. The CDR3 DNA follows: TGCGCCAGCAGCCACTTACAGGGGGAGCCCCAGCATTTT. Encoded protein: CASSHLQGEPQHF.

As regards this clone: Other nucleotide sequences from this sample produce the same CDR3. The chain carries TRBV19 and TRBJ1-2; 10 bases match TRBD1. V dropped 5 bases and J dropped 2; count of bases not matched to a gene: 5. Germline loops: CDR1 LNHDA, CDR2 SQIVND (reference sequence). The CDR3 runs to 15 residues. The CDR3 bases are TGTGCCAGTAGTGCTCCGGGACAGGGGAACTATGGCTACACCTTC. As protein: CASSAPGQGNYGYTF.

V is TRBV9 and J is TRBJ1-1, with D unclear. CDR1 SGDLS and CDR2 YYNGEE come from the germline V gene. The CDR3 loop spans 14 amino acids. Trimming stripped 5 bases from V and 4 bases from J, with 15 bases between. The CDR3 DNA is TGTGCCAGCAGACCCGGCGGCGGGAGCACTGAAGCTTTCTTT. Translating gives CASRPGGGSTEAFF.

This sequence joins TRBV6-2 or TRBV6-3 and TRBJ2-4; D may be TRBD2 (6 bases). Germline values: CDR1 MNHEY, CDR2 SVGEGT. The CDR3 is 18 amino acids. V dropped 2 bases and J dropped 1 base, with 18 bases sitting between them. The CDR3 coding sequence is TGTGCCAGCAGTTACAGCCCTGGAGGGTTAGGGGCCAAAAACATTCAGTACTTC. Protein sequence: CASSYSPGGLGAKNIQYF.

The chain's CDR3 is CASSLLGQVDTGELFF. The CDR3 nucleotides are TGTGCCAGCAGCTTGCTAGGACAGGTGGACACCGGGGAGCTGTTTTTT. J is TRBJ2-2 and V is TRBV5-5, with 7 bases matching TRBD1. V lost 1 base to trimming and J lost 3 bases; unmatched junction nucleotides: 6. CDR1 is SGHKS and CDR2 is YYEKEE in the germline V gene (reference sequence). This CDR3 is built from 16 residues.

This sequence joins TRBV15 and TRBJ2-6; D might be TRBD2 (6 bases). V shed 5 bases and J shed 4 bases, with 12 bases lying between them. The CDR3 length is 15 residues. From germline, CDR1 is LNHNV and CDR2 YYDKDF (reference sequence). In DNA, the CDR3 is TGTGCCACCAGCTCCGGCGGGGCGGGGGCCAACGTCCTGACTTTC. Encoded protein: CATSSGGAGANVLTF.

The CDR3 sequence is CASSMTRTTGELFF. CDR3 DNA: TGTGCCAGTAGTATGACACGGACCACCGGGGAGCTGTTTTTT. The chain has TRBV19 and TRBJ2-2; no firm D call. CDR3 length equals 14 residues. Germline CDR1 reads LNHDA; CDR2 reads SQIVND (reference sequence). Between the trimmed V and J ends, which lost 3 bases and 4 bases, there was a span of 9 bases.